This T cell receptor (beta chain) derives from a study of blood T cell repertoires in COVID-19. A note on this clone: The junction and the germline gene differ at one end; a read error may be behind it.

CDR3 length: 18 amino acids. CDR1 is LGHDT, CDR2 YNNKEL, per germline (reference sequence). Only in-frame clones appear in the TCRdb table, and some are missing; sequencing was by immunoSEQ multiplex PCR. Here the sample spans 100,000 to 150,000 clones, 86% being singletons. Sequencing was performed on peripheral blood. The TCR comes from a man aged 40-55 years with acute or convalescent COVID-19. The chain employs TRBV3-1 (or the pseudogene TRBV3-2) and TRBJ2-6; D is possibly TRBD1 (5 bases). Written as DNA, the CDR3 is TGTGCCAGCAGCCTAGGGGTTTCCATATACTCTGGGGCCAACATCCTGACTTTC. Its translation: CASSLGVSIYSGANILTF.